The clone carrying this T cell receptor beta chain was detected only a few times. These data are taken from a study of cytomegalovirus exposure and HLA in healthy donors. The CDR3 length is 13 residues. Deletions cut 1 base from V and 7 bases from J, with 11 bases between. Germline V gene sequence: CDR1 SGHTS, CDR2 YDEGEE. The PCR ran on 60 Vbeta and 13 Jbeta primers. Clones were sequenced by immunoSEQ multiplex PCR, and TCRdb holds only the in-frame ones, with some missing. The table has over 40,000 clones, 60% to 80% seen once. The source material was PBMCs. This sequence joins TRBV5-8 and TRBJ1-1; a weak D match, TRBD1 (5 bases). The sequence derives from a woman in her forties in good health and CMV-seropositive. The CDR3 is CASSLNRNGEAFF. The CDR3 region has the DNA TGTGCCAGCAGCTTGAACAGGAACGGTGAAGCTTTCTTT. Based on the CDR3 plus reference TRBV5-8 and TRBJ1-1, the full variable domain is EAGVTQSPTHLIKTRGQQATLRCSPISGHTSVYWYQQALGLGLQFLLWYDEGEERNRGNFPPRFSGRQFPNYSSELNVNALELEDSALYLCASSLNRNGEAFFGQGTRLTVV.